Listed below are T cell receptor beta chains from one sample, sequenced in a study of T cells in Graves' hyperthyroidism and ophthalmopathy. One entry per CDR3 protein results from TCRdb running MiXCR on the multiplex PCR reads. The sample yields a few hundred thousand distinct CDR3 sequences, around 42% seen once. Source material: peripheral blood or thyroid tissue (not recorded which). These receptors all stem from an adult woman with Graves' disease, either hyperthyroidism or ophthalmopathy (not recorded which). The CDR3 runs from the conserved cysteine through the conserved F or W. A D gene is named only where the DNA matches it firmly. Expanded clones get a size class; other rows say once, few or many, or leave the size out.

v_call,d_call,j_call,clone_size,cdr3_nt,cdr3_aa
TRBV20-1,.,TRBJ1-2,.,TGCAGTGCAAGAGATAGGAGGGGTGGGGACTATGGCTACACCTTC,CSARDRRGGDYGYTF
TRBV29-1,.,TRBJ2-7,.,TGCAGCGTTCAGCGGCTAGATAGGTCCTACGAGCAGTACTTC,CSVQRLDRSYEQYF
TRBV28,.,TRBJ2-5,.,TGTGCCAGCAGTTCGGACGACAGGCCAAGGGACCAAGAGACCCAGTACTTC,CASSSDDRPRDQETQYF
TRBV20-1,TRBD2,TRBJ2-7,.,TGCAGTGCACGACTAGCGGGTTTCCTCTACGAGCAGTACTTC,CSARLAGFLYEQYF
TRBV7-9,.,TRBJ2-2,.,TGTGCCAGCAGGACAGGGGAGGGCGAGCTGTTTTTT,CASRTGEGELFF
TRBV15,.,TRBJ1-2,many,TGTGCCACCAGCATCACCGGGCTAAACTATGGCTACACCTTC,CATSITGLNYGYTF
TRBV7-6,.,TRBJ1-1,.,TGTGCCAGCAGTAGCGGGGTCCGACTTGAGAACACTGAAGCTTTCTTT,CASSSGVRLENTEAFF
TRBV6-6,.,TRBJ2-5,.,TGTGCCAGCAGACCCCGTGCCAAAGAGACCCAGTACTTC,CASRPRAKETQYF
TRBV7-2,.,TRBJ2-6,.,TGTGCCAGCAGCTTATATCCGGCAAGCTCTGGGGCCAACGTCCTGACTTTC,CASSLYPASSGANVLTF
TRBV28,TRBD2,TRBJ2-7,few,TGTGCCAGCAGAAATCTAGCGGGAGTGAGTGAGCAGTACTTC,CASRNLAGVSEQYF
TRBV5-1,.,TRBJ2-2,many,TGCGCCAGCAGCTCGCGGGGTCCCTCGACCGGGGAGCTGTTTTTT,CASSSRGPSTGELFF
TRBV3-1,.,TRBJ1-1,many,TGTGCCAGCAGCCAGGGAGGGGTCGCTGAAGCTTTCTTT,CASSQGGVAEAFF